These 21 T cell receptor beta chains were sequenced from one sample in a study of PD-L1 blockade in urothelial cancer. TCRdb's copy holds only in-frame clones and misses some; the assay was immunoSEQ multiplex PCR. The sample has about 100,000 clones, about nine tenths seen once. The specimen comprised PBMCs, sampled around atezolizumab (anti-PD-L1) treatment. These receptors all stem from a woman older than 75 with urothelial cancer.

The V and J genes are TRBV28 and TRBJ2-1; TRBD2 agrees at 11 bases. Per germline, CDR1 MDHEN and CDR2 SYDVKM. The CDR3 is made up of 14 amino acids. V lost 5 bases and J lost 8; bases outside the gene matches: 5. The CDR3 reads CASSLLAGEHEQFF. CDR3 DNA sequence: TGTGCCAGCAGTCTACTAGCGGGAGAGCATGAGCAGTTCTTC. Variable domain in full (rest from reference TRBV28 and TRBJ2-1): DVKVTQSSRYLVKRTGEKVFLECVQDMDHENMFWYRQDPGLGLRLIYFSYDVKMKEKGDIPEGYSVSREKKERFSLILESASTNQTSMYLCASSLLAGEHEQFFGPGTRLTVL.

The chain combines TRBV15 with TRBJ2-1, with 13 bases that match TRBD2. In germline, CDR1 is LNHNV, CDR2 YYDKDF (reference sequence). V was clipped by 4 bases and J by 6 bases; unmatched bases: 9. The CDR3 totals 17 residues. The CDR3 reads CATSTRTSGSVFNEQFF. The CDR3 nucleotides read TGTGCCACCAGCACCCGGACTAGCGGGAGTGTGTTCAATGAGCAGTTCTTC.

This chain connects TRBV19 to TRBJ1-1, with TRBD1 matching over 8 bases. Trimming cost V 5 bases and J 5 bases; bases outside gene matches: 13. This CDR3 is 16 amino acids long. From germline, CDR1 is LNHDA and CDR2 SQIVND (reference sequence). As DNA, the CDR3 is TGTGCCAGTAGTCCCCGACAGGGGCCCACGGGGACTGAAGCTTTCTTT. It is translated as CASSPRQGPTGTEAFF.

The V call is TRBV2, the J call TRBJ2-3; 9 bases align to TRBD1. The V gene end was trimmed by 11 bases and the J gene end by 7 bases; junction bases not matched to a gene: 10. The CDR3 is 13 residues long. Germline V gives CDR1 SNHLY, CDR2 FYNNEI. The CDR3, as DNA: TGTGCCGGGGAGGGACAGGGTACAAATACGCAGTATTTT. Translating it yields CAGEGQGTNTQYF. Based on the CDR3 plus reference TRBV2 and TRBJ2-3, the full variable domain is EPEVTQTPSHQVTQMGQEVILRCVPISNHLYFYWYRQILGQKVEFLVSFYNNEISEKSEIFDDQFSVERPDGSNFTLKIRSTKLEDSAMYFCAGEGQGTNTQYFGPGTRLTVL.

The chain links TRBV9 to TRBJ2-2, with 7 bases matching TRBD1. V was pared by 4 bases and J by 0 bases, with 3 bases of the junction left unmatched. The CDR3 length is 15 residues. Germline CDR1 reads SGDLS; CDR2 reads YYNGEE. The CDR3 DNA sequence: TGTGCCAGCAGCCGGGACAGCACGAACACCGGGGAGCTGTTTTTT. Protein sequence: CASSRDSTNTGELFF.

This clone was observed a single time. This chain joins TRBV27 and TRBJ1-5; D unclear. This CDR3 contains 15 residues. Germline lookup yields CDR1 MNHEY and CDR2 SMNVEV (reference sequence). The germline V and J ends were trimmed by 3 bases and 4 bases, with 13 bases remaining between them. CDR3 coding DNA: TGTGCCAGCAGTTTGGGCGGGAGGGTGAATCAGCCCCAGCATTTT. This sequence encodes CASSLGGRVNQPQHF.

For the CDR3, the DNA is TGTGCCAGCAGGCATAACAGGGTGAACACTGAAGCTTTCTTT. This sequence encodes CASRHNRVNTEAFF. V and J are TRBV27 and TRBJ1-1; D might be TRBD1 (6 bases). Germline CDR1 MNHEY, CDR2 SMNVEV (reference sequence). V lost 6 bases to trimming and J lost 0 bases, with 11 bases between them. The CDR3 is made up of 14 amino acids.

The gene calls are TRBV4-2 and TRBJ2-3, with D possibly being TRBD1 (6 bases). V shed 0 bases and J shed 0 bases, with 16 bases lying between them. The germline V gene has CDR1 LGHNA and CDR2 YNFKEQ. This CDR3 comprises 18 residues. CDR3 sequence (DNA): TGTGCCAGCAGCCAAGATCCTGTACAGGGCACCAGCACAGATACGCAGTATTTT. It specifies CASSQDPVQGTSTDTQYF.

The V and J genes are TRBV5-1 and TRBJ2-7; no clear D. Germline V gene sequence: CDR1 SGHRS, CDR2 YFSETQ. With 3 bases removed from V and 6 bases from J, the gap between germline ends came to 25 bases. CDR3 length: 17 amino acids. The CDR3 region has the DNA TGCGCCAGCAGCTCACCACCACCGGGTACTCAAGAGCTCGAGCAGTACTTC. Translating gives CASSSPPPGTQELEQYF. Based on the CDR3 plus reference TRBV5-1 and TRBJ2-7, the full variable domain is KAGVTQTPRYLIKTRGQQVTLSCSPISGHRSVSWYQQTPGQGLQFLFEYFSETQRNKGNFPGRFSGRQFSNSRSEMNVSTLELGDSALYLCASSSPPPGTQELEQYFGPGTRLTVT.

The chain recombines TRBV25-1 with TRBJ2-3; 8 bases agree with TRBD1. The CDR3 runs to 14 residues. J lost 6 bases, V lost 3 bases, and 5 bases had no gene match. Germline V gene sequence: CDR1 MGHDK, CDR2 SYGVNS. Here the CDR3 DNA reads TGTGCCAGCAGTGACCCCGGGACAGGTGATACGCAGTATTTT. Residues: CASSDPGTGDTQYF.

The CDR3: CASSLPLKSNQPQHF. DNA for the CDR3: TGTGCCAGCAGTCTACCACTGAAAAGCAATCAGCCCCAGCATTTT. This chain links TRBV28 with TRBJ1-5; D unclear. This CDR3 spans 15 amino acids. The V gene's germline CDR1 is MDHEN and CDR2 SYDVKM. Trimming stripped 5 bases from V and 1 base from J, with 12 bases between.

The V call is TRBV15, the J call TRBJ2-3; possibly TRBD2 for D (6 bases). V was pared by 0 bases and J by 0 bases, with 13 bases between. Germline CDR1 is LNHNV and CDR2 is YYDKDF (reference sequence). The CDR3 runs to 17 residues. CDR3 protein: CATSRDLRSGSTDTQYF. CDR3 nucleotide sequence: TGTGCCACCAGCAGAGACCTCCGAAGCGGGAGCACAGATACGCAGTATTTT.

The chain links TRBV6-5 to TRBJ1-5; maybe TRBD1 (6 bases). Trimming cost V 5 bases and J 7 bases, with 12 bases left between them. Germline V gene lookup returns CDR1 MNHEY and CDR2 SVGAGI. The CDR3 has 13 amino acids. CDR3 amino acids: CASSADGGQPQHF. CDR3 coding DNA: TGTGCCAGCAGTGCGGATGGGGGCCAGCCCCAGCATTTT.

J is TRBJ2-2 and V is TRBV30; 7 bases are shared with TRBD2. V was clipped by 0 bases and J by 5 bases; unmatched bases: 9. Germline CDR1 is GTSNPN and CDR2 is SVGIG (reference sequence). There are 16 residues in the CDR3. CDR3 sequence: CAWSVLLGGRTGELFF. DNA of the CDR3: TGTGCCTGGAGTGTATTATTGGGGGGGAGAACCGGGGAGCTGTTTTTT.

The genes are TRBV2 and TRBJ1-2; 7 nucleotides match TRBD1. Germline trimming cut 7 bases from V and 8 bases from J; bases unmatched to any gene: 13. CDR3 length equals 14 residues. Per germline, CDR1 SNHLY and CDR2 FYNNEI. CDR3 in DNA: TGTGCCAGCAAGGAACAGGGGCCTTCGTGGGGCTACACCTTC. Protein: CASKEQGPSWGYTF.

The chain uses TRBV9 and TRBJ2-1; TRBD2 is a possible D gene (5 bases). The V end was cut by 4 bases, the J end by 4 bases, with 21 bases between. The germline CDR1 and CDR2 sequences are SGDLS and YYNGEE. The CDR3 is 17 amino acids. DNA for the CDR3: TGTGCCAGCAGCCCCCCCCTCGGGCTAGCCCCTTACAATGAGCAGTTCTTC. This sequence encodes CASSPPLGLAPYNEQFF.

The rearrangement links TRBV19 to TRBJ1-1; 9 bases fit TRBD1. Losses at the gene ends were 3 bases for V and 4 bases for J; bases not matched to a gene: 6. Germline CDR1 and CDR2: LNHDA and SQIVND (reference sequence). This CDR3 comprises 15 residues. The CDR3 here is CASSIGTGRGTEAFF. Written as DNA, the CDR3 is TGTGCCAGTAGTATCGGGACAGGGAGAGGCACTGAAGCTTTCTTT.

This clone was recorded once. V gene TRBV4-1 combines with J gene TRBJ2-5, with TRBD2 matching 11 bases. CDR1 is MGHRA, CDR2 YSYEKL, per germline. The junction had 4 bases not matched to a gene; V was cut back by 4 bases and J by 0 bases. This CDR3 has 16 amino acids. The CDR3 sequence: CASSRPGLADQETQYF. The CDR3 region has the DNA TGCGCCAGCAGCCGTCCGGGACTAGCGGACCAAGAGACCCAGTACTTC.

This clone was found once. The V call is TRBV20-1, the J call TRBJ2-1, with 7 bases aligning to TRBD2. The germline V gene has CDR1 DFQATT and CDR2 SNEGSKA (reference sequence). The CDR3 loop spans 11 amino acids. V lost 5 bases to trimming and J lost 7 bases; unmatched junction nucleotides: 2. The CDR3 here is CSARGDNEQFF. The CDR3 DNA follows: TGCAGTGCTCGGGGGGATAATGAGCAGTTCTTC.

The CDR3 bases are TGTGCCAGCAGCTCGACAGCCAACACTGAAGCTTTCTTT. Protein sequence: CASSSTANTEAFF. The V and J genes are TRBV5-4 and TRBJ1-1; possibly TRBD1 for D (5 bases). V lost 3 bases to trimming and J lost 2 bases, with 8 bases between them. Germline V gives CDR1 SGHNT, CDR2 YYREEE (reference sequence). CDR3 length: 13 residues.

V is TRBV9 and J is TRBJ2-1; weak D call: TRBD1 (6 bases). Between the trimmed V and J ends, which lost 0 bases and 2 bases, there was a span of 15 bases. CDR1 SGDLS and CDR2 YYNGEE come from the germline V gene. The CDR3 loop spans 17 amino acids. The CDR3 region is CASSVATRTAAYNEQFF. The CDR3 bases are TGTGCCAGCAGCGTAGCTACTAGGACAGCGGCCTACAATGAGCAGTTCTTC. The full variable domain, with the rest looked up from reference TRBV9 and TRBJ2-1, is DSGVTQTPKHLITATGQRVTLRCSPRSGDLSVYWYQQSLDQGLQFLIQYYNGEERAKGNILERFSAQQFPDLHSELNLSSLELGDSALYFCASSVATRTAAYNEQFFGPGTRLTVL.